This TCR beta chain emerged from a study of blood T cell repertoires in COVID-19. On the study more broadly: Specimens from acute and convalescent COVID-19 originated in the United States, Italy and Spain. T cells, B-cell-depleted T cells, or PBMCs provided the cDNA or gDNA that served as material.

Original data processing: Using reference gene primer amplification, nucleated cell counts were estimated. Assay: immunoSEQ multiplex PCR; the TCRdb copy retains only in-frame clones and omits some. V, J and clone size derive from that table, while D and trimming were established from the DNA sequence. The repertoire holds tens of thousands of clones, with roughly nine tenths as singletons. The sequenced sample was peripheral blood. This TCR was sampled from a man in his sixties with acute or convalescent COVID-19.

CDR3 in amino acids: CASSQEGGGRVDTQYF. CDR3 sequence (DNA): TGCGCCAGCAGCCAAGAAGGAGGGGGCCGAGTCGATACGCAGTATTTT. The rearrangement joins TRBV4-1 to TRBJ2-3; D might be TRBD1 (7 bases). CDR1 and CDR2 (germline): MGHRA, YSYEKL. The CDR3 consists of 16 residues. Trimming removed 0 bases from V and 6 bases from J, with 16 bases in between.